This entry lists 3 T cell receptor beta chains sequenced from one sample in a study of identical twins. TCRdb ran MiXCR on the 5' RACE reads and lists one entry per CDR3 protein. The table shows about 330,000 distinct CDR3 sequences, with about 12% occurring only once. Separately, the same data were catalogued under a study of yellow fever vaccine responses in identical twins.

The sequencing sample was made of CD8+ T cells sorted from blood. Every receptor here comes from a woman aged 18 to 35 in good health.

This clonotype was found a few times. The chain couples TRBV16 to TRBJ1-5; D call uncertain. The V gene lost 0 bases and the J gene lost 6 bases, with 0 bases spanning the gap. The CDR3 runs 11 residues. The V gene's germline CDR1 is KGHSY and CDR2 FQNENV. The chain's CDR3 is CASSQSQPQHF. CDR3 DNA: TGTGCCAGCAGCCAATCTCAGCCCCAGCATTTT. Using reference TRBV16 and TRBJ1-5 for the parts outside the CDR3, the full variable domain is GEEVAQTPKHLVRGEGQKAKLYCAPIKGHSYVFWYQQVLKNEFKFLISFQNENVFDETGMPKERFSAKCLPNSPCSLEIQATKLEDSAVYFCASSQSQPQHFGDGTRLSIL.

This clonotype showed up just a few times. The chain uses TRBV7-6 and TRBJ2-5, with D possibly being TRBD1 or TRBD2 (5 bases each). Deletions cut 2 bases from V and 2 bases from J, with 15 bases between. The CDR3 contains 16 residues. Germline V gene lookup returns CDR1 SGHVS and CDR2 FNYEAQ. The CDR3 nucleotides are TGTGCCAGCAGCTTATGGGGGATTAGGGGTCAAGAGACCCAGTACTTC. This sequence encodes CASSLWGIRGQETQYF.

This clonotype was detected a few times. The chain links TRBV4-1 to TRBJ2-4; D unclear. Trimming cost V 4 bases and J 0 bases, with 13 bases left between them. CDR3 length: 16 residues. Per the germline V gene, CDR1 is MGHRA and CDR2 is YSYEKL. The CDR3 loop is CASSLEPRLAKNIQYF. The CDR3 DNA is TGCGCCAGCAGCCTAGAACCGCGGTTAGCCAAAAACATTCAGTACTTC.